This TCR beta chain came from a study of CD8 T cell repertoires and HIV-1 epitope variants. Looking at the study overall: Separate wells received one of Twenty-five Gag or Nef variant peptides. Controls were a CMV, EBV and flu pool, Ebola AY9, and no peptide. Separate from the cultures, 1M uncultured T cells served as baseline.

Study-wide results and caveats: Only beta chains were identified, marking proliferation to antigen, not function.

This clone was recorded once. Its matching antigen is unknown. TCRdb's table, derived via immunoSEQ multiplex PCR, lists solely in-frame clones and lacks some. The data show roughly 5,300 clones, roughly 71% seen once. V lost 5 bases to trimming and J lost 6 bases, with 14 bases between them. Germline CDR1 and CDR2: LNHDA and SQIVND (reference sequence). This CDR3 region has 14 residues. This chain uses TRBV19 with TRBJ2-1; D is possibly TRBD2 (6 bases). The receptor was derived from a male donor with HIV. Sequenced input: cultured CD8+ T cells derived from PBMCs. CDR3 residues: CASSQMTGANEQFF. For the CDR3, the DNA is TGTGCCAGTAGTCAAATGACGGGAGCCAATGAGCAGTTCTTC.